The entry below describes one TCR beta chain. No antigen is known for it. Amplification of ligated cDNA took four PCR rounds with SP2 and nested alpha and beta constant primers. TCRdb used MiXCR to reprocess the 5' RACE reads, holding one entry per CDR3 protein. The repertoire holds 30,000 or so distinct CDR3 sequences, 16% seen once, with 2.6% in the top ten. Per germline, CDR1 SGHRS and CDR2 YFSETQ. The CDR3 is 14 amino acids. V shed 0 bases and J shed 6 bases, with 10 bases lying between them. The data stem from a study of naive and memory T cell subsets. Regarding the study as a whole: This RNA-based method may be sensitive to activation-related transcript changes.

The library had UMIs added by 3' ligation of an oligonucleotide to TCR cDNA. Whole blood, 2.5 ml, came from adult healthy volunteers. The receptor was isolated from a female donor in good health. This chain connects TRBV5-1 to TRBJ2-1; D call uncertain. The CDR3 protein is CASSLAGSPNEQFF. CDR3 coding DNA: TGCGCCAGCAGCTTGGCGGGCAGTCCCAATGAGCAGTTCTTC.